Below, one T cell receptor (beta chain) is given with its context. The antigen is unknown. The germline CDR1 and CDR2 sequences are MNHEY and SVGEGT. Trimming removed 10 bases from V and 3 bases from J, with 16 bases in between. The CDR3 totals 13 residues. Time point noted: blood at routine non-recurrence follow-up after resection. The authors sequenced whole RNA from tumor, nontumor lung or frozen PBMC without sorting. Unique molecular identifiers tagged every individual TCR cDNA molecule. TCRdb passed the 5' RACE reads through MiXCR, listing each CDR3 protein once. The table has some 54,000 distinct CDR3 sequences, roughly 7% seen once. The data were taken from a study of spatial heterogeneity in lung cancer. On the study more broadly: Detection consistently captured more beta-chain sequences than alpha-chain sequences. Broader study findings: Blood carried ubiquitous expanded tumor TCRs more at resection than follow-up.

The sequencing used PBMCs, collected at follow-up. The chain is built from TRBV6-2 or TRBV6-3 and TRBJ2-7, with TRBD1 as a possible D gene (5 bases). The clonotype originates from a female donor with early-stage non-small cell lung cancer. The CDR3 protein is CATTDSFHYEQYF. The CDR3 DNA sequence: TGTGCCACCACAGACAGTTTTCACTACGAGCAGTACTTC.